Shown below are 11 T cell receptor beta chains from a single sample sequenced in a study of blood T cell repertoires in COVID-19. Clones were sequenced by immunoSEQ multiplex PCR, and TCRdb holds only the in-frame ones, with some missing. In the table there are approximately 92,000 clones, 70% to 85% of which are singletons. Sequencing used peripheral blood. These TCRs come from a woman aged 55 to 70 in a cohort sampled during active or convalescent COVID-19.

This clone was observed a handful of times. This rearrangement joins TRBV9 to TRBJ1-5; possibly TRBD1 for D (5 bases). Trimming cost V 2 bases and J 4 bases, with 13 bases left between them. CDR1 is SGDLS and CDR2 is YYNGEE in the germline V gene. The CDR3 extends over 15 amino acids. DNA for the CDR3: TGTGCCAGCAGCGTCGGTTACGGGGGAAATCAGCCCCAGCATTTT. The encoded protein is CASSVGYGGNQPQHF.

This clone was seen only a few times. The chain links TRBV30 to TRBJ1-1, with unresolved D. CDR1 and CDR2 (germline): GTSNPN, SVGIG (reference sequence). The CDR3 has 13 residues. Trimming removed 3 bases at V and 1 base at J, with 9 bases between. The CDR3: CAWSPHRNTEAFF. Written as DNA, the CDR3 is TGTGCCTGGAGCCCCCACAGGAACACTGAAGCTTTCTTT.

This chain links TRBV12-3 or TRBV12-4 with TRBJ2-6; the D is unclear. This CDR3 spans 13 amino acids. The V end was cut by 6 bases, the J end by 0 bases, with 3 bases between. The CDR3 region has the DNA TGTGCCAGCAGCCACTCTGGGGCCAACGTCCTGACTTTC. Residues: CASSHSGANVLTF.

Details on this clone: Sequence at one end of the junction differs from germline and may be a read error. V gene TRBV6-5 combines with J gene TRBJ1-2; D gene unclear. In germline, CDR1 is MNHEY, CDR2 SVGAGI. The CDR3 loop spans 15 amino acids. CDR3 sequence reads: CASSDSGGWDYGYTF. The CDR3 DNA sequence: TGTGCCAGCAGTGACTCTGGAGGGTGGGACTATGGCTACACCTTC.

The V call is TRBV10-1, the J call TRBJ2-7; TRBD2 matches at 8 bases. The J segment lost 2 bases and the V segment lost 2 bases, leaving 8 bases of the junction unmatched. CDR1 and CDR2 (germline): WNHNN, SYGVQD (reference sequence). The CDR3 runs to 16 residues. The CDR3 sequence is CASSEPGLAAAYEQYF. CDR3 DNA: TGCGCCAGCAGTGAGCCAGGACTAGCAGCTGCCTACGAGCAGTACTTC.

V usage is TRBV7-9 and J usage is TRBJ2-3; 10 bases map to TRBD2. The germline CDR1 and CDR2 sequences are SEHNR and FQNEAQ (reference sequence). This CDR3 is built from 15 residues. Trimming removed 3 bases from V and 1 base from J; junction bases left unmatched: 1. DNA for the CDR3: TGTGCCAGCAGCTTCCTAGCGGGAGGCACAGATACGCAGTATTTT. It encodes CASSFLAGGTDTQYF.

The table lists this clone with a count of one. The chain has TRBV5-1 and TRBJ2-1; D unclear. The CDR3 is 14 residues long. Germline V gives CDR1 SGHRS, CDR2 YFSETQ. The V end lost 2 bases, the J end lost 6 bases, and 12 bases lay between the germline ends. The CDR3 here is CASSFIGLGNEQFF. The CDR3 bases are TGCGCCAGCAGCTTCATCGGGTTGGGCAATGAGCAGTTCTTC.

The table lists this clone with a count of one. The rearrangement uses TRBV5-1 and TRBJ2-5, with 8 bases that match TRBD2. The CDR3 is 14 residues long. Germline assignment: CDR1 SGHRS and CDR2 YFSETQ. V gave up 0 bases and J gave up 3 bases; unmatched junction bases: 1. CDR3 coding DNA: TGCGCCAGCAGCTTGGATAGCGGGAAAGAGACCCAGTACTTC. As protein: CASSLDSGKETQYF.

The chain employs TRBV7-2 and TRBJ2-1; 8 positions agree with TRBD1. The CDR3 has 14 residues. The germline V gene has CDR1 SGHTA and CDR2 FQGNSA. V lost 6 bases and J lost 9; bases outside the gene matches: 10. CDR3 sequence reads: CASRHRQGLGEQFF. The CDR3 DNA sequence: TGTGCCAGCAGACATCGACAGGGGTTGGGTGAGCAGTTCTTC.

The genes are TRBV3-1 (or the pseudogene TRBV3-2) and TRBJ2-2; D perhaps matches TRBD1 (6 bases). CDR3 length: 14 residues. V was shortened by 7 bases and J by 4 bases, with 13 bases between the two germline ends. From germline, CDR1 is LGHDT and CDR2 YNNKEL (reference sequence). CDR3 nucleotide sequence: TGTGCCAGCACTCTTACAGGGATCACCGGGGAGCTGTTTTTT. Translated, it gives CASTLTGITGELFF.

The chain combines TRBV7-9 with TRBJ2-7; 9 bases align to TRBD1. CDR1 is SEHNR and CDR2 is FQNEAQ in the germline V gene (reference sequence). CDR3 length: 15 residues. V lost 2 bases to trimming and J lost 1 base; unmatched junction nucleotides: 3. The CDR3 here is CASSLTDRGSYEQYF. The CDR3 nucleotides are TGTGCCAGCAGCTTAACCGACAGGGGGTCCTACGAGCAGTACTTC.